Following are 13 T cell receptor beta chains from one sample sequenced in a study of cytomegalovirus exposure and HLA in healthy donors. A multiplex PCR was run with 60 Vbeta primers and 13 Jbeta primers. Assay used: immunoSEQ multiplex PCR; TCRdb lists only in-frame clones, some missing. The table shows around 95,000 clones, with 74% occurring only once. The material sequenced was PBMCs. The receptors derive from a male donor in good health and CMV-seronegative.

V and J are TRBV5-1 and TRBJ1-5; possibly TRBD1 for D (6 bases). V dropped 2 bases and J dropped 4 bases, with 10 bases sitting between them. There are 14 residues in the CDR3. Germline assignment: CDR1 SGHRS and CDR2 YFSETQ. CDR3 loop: CASSLAGANQPQHF. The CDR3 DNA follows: TGCGCCAGCAGCTTAGCAGGGGCGAATCAGCCCCAGCATTTT. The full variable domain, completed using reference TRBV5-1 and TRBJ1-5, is KAGVTQTPRYLIKTRGQQVTLSCSPISGHRSVSWYQQTPGQGLQFLFEYFSETQRNKGNFPGRFSGRQFSNSRSEMNVSTLELGDSALYLCASSLAGANQPQHFGDGTRLSIL.

For the CDR3, the DNA is TGCGCCAGCAGCTTGTGGTCTGGGCTAAGCTCTGGGGCCAACGTCCTGACTTTC. It codes for CASSLWSGLSSGANVLTF. This chain uses TRBV5-1 with TRBJ2-6; unclear D gene. Germline-derived CDR1 and CDR2 are SGHRS and YFSETQ. The length of the CDR3 is 18 residues. The V end lost 1 base, the J end lost 0 bases, and 14 bases lay between the germline ends.

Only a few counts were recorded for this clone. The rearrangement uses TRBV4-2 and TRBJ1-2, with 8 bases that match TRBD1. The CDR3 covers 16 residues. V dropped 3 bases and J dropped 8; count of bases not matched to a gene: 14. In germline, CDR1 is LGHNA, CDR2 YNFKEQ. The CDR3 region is CASSQGDRLQAYGYTF. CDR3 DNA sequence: TGTGCCAGCAGCCAGGGGGACAGGTTACAGGCCTACGGCTACACCTTC.

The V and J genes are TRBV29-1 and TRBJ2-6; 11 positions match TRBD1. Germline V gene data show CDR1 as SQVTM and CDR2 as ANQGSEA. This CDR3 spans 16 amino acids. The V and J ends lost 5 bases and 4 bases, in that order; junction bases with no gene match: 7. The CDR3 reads CSVRDRGVRGANVLTF. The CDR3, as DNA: TGCAGCGTTCGGGACAGGGGGGTGCGGGGGGCCAACGTCCTGACTTTC.

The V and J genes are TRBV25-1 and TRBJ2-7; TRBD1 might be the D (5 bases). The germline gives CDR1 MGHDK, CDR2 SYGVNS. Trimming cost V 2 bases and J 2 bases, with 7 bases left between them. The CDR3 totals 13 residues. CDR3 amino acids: CASSEQGTYEQYF. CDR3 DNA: TGTGCCAGCAGTGAACAGGGTACCTACGAGCAGTACTTC.

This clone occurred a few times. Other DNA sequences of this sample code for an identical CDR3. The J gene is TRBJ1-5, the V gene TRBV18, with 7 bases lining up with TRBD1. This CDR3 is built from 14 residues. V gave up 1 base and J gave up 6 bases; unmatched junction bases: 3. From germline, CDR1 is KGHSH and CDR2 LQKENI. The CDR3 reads CASSPQGASQPQHF. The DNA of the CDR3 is TGTGCCAGCTCACCACAGGGGGCGAGTCAGCCCCAGCATTTT.

The CDR3 reads CAWWDRGMEQYF. As DNA, the CDR3 is TGTGCCTGGTGGGACAGGGGTATGGAGCAGTACTTC. This chain uses TRBV30 with TRBJ2-7; 10 bases line up with TRBD1. The CDR3 length is 12 residues. The germline CDR1 and CDR2 sequences are GTSNPN and SVGIG (reference sequence). Losses at the gene ends were 5 bases for V and 7 bases for J; bases not matched to a gene: 5.

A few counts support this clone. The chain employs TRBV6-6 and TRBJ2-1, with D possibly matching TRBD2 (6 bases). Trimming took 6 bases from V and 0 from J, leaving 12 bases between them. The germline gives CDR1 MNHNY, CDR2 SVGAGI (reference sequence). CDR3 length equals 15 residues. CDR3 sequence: CASSPRGISYNEQFF. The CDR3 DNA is TGTGCCAGCAGCCCTCGCGGGATCTCCTACAATGAGCAGTTCTTC.

CDR3 residues: CASSLQGAGKYGYTF. Here the CDR3 DNA reads TGTGCCAGCAGCTTGCAGGGGGCCGGCAAGTATGGCTACACCTTC. The rearrangement joins TRBV5-4 to TRBJ1-2, with 8 positions matching TRBD1. The CDR3 length is 15 residues. Germline lookup yields CDR1 SGHNT and CDR2 YYREEE (reference sequence). V gave up 1 base and J gave up 5 bases; unmatched junction bases: 7.

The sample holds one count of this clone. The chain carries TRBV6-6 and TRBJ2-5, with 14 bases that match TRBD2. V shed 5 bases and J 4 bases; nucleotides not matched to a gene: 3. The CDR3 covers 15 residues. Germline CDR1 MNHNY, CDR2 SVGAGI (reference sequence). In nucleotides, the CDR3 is TGTGCCAGCAGTCCCGGGACTAGCGGGAGAGAGACCCAGTACTTC. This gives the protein CASSPGTSGRETQYF.

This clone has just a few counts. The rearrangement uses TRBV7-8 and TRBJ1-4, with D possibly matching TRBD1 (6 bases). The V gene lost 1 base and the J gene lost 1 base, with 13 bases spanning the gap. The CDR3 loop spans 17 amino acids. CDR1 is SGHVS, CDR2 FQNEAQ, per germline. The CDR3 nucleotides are TGTGCCAGCAGCTTAGAAAGGCAGGGGATAACTAATGAAAAACTGTTTTTT. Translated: CASSLERQGITNEKLFF.

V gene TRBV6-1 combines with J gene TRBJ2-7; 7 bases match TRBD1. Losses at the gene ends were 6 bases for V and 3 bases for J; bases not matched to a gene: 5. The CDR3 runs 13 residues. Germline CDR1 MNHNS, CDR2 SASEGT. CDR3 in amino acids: CASRTGILYEQYF. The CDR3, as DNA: TGTGCCAGCAGGACAGGGATCCTCTACGAGCAGTACTTC.

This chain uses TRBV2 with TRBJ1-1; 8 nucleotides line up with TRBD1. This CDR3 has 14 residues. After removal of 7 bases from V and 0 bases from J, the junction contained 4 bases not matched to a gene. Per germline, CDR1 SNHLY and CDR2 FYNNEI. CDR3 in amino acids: CASMKDRVNTEAFF. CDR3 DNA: TGTGCCAGCATGAAGGACAGGGTGAACACTGAAGCTTTCTTT. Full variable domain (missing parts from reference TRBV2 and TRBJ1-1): EPEVTQTPSHQVTQMGQEVILRCVPISNHLYFYWYRQILGQKVEFLVSFYNNEISEKSEIFDDQFSVERPDGSNFTLKIRSTKLEDSAMYFCASMKDRVNTEAFFGQGTRLTVV.